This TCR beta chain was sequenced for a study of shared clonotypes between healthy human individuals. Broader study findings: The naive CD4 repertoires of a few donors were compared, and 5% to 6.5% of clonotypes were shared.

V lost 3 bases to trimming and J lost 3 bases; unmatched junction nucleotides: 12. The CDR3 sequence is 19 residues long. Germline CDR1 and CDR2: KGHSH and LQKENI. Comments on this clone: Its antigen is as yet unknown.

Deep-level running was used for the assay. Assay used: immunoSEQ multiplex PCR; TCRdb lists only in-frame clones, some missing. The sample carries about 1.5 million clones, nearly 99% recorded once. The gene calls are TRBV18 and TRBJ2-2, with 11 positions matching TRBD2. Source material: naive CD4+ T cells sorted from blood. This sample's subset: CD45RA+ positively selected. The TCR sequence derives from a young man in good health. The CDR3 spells CASSPLQGRGLADTGELFF. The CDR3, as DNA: TGTGCCAGCTCACCGCTACAGGGTAGGGGACTAGCGGACACCGGGGAGCTGTTTTTT.